This T cell receptor (beta chain) originates from a study of blood T cells in healthy people across ages. Staff drew approximately 9.1 milliliters of peripheral blood from each donor. This clonotype was seen at least ten times. The antigen remains undetermined. It was with a sample-barcoded 5' primer and a J-beta primer mix that a second PCR of roughly 7 to 12 cycles was run. Each CDR3 protein gets one entry after TCRdb re-called the 5' RACE reads with MiXCR. The table includes roughly 700,000 distinct CDR3 sequences, roughly 32% detected once. Germline CDR1 and CDR2: SEHNR and FQNEAQ (reference sequence). V was pared by 5 bases and J by 2 bases, with 13 bases between. CDR3 length: 15 amino acids. Findings of the study overall: Fewer expanded clones and more diversity marked long-lived versus aged donors.

This chain connects TRBV7-9 to TRBJ1-5; the D is unclear. Sequencing was carried out using blood. This TCR was sampled from an elderly woman in good health. CDR3 residues: CASSPHQVGNQPQHF. The CDR3 DNA is TGTGCCAGCAGCCCGCATCAGGTTGGCAATCAGCCCCAGCATTTT.